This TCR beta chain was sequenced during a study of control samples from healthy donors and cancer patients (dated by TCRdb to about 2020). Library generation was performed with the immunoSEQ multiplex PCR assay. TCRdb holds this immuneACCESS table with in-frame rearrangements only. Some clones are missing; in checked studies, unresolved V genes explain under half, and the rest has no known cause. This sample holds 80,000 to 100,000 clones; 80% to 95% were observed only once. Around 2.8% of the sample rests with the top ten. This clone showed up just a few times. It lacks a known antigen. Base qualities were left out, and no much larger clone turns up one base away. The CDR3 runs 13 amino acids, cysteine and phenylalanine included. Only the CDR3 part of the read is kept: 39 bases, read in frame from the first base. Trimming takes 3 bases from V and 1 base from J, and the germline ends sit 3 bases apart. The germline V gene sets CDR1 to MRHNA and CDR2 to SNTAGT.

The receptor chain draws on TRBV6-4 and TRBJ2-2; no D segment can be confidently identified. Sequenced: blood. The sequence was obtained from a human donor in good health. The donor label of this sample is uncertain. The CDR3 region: CASSEGNTGELFF. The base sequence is TGTGCCAGCAGTGAGGGGAACACCGGGGAGCTGTTTTTT.